Sequencing of this T cell receptor beta chain was carried out in a study of regulatory T cells in long-lasting Graves disease. With iRepertoire HTBI primers and Arm-PCR of CDR3 regions, TCR beta libraries were built. MiXCR, run by TCRdb on the multiplex PCR reads, gives a single entry per CDR3 protein. The profile shows roughly 500,000 distinct CDR3 sequences, roughly 20% of them singletons. Study results and limitations: Study was limited to peripheral blood, excluding thyroid tissue.

The table lists this clonotype with many counts. What it binds is not known. The time point: persistent/refractory GD, antithyroid drugs over 5 years with positive TRAb. Isolated PBMC RNA provided the starting material for the TCR library. CDR1 is PRHDT, CDR2 FYEKMQ, per germline (reference sequence). Deletions cut 3 bases from V and 1 base from J, with 12 bases between. This CDR3 contains 15 residues. This TCR derives from a female donor with Graves disease. Sequenced material: peripheral blood mononuclear cells (PBMCs), taken when the disease was refractory, from a patient treated with antithyroid drugs. V gene TRBV13 combines with J gene TRBJ1-2; D call uncertain. The CDR3 loop is CASSFVGSVNYGYTF. CDR3 nucleotide sequence: TGTGCCAGCAGCTTCGTCGGCAGCGTTAACTATGGCTACACCTTC.